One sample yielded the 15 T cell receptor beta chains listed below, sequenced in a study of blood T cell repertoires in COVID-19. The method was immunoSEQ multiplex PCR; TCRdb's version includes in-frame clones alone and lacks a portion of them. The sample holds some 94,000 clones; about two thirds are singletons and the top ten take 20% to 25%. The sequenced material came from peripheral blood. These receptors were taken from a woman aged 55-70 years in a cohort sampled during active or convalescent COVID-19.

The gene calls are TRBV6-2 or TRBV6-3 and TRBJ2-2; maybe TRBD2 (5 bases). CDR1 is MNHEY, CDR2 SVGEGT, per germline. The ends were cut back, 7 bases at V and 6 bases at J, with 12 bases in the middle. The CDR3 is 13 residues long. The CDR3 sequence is CASTPRVAGELFF. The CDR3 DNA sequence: TGTGCCAGCACCCCGAGGGTGGCCGGGGAGCTGTTTTTT.

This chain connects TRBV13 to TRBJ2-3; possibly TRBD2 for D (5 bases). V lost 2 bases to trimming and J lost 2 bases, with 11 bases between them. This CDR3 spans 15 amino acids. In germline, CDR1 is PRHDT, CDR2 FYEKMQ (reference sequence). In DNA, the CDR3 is TGTGCCAGCAGCTTAAAGGCGGGTTACACAGATACGCAGTATTTT. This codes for CASSLKAGYTDTQYF.

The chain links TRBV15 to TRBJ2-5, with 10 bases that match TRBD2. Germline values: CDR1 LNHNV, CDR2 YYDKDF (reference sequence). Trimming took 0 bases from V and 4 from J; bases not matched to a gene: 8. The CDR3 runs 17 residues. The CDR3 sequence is CATSRDVQRGGLETQYF. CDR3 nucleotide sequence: TGTGCCACCAGCAGAGATGTCCAGCGGGGGGGCCTAGAGACCCAGTACTTC.

In nucleotides, the CDR3 is TGTGCCAGCAGCTTGACCGACAGGGGGGACACTGAAGCTTTCTTT. The encoded protein is CASSLTDRGDTEAFF. V is TRBV5-5 and J is TRBJ1-1; 9 bases map to TRBD1. The ends lost 1 base at V and 3 bases at J; junction bases unmatched: 4. The CDR3 loop spans 15 amino acids. Per the germline V gene, CDR1 is SGHKS and CDR2 is YYEKEE (reference sequence).

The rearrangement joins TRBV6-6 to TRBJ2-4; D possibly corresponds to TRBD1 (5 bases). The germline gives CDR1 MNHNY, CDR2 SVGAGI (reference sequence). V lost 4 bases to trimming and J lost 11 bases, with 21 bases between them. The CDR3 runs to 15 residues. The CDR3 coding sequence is TGTGCCAGCAGTTCCCCGCAGGGTTTATCTCTGTTTCAGTACTTC. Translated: CASSSPQGLSLFQYF.

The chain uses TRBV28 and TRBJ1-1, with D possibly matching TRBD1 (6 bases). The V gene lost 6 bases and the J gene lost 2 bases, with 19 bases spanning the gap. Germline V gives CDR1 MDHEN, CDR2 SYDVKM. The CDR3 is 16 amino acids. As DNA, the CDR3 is TGTGCCAGCAGCGACCTAACCGGGACAACAAACACTGAAGCTTTCTTT. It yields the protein CASSDLTGTTNTEAFF.

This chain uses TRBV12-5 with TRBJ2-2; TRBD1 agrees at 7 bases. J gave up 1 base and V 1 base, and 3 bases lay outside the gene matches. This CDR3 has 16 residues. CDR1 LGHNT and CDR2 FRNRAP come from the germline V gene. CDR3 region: CASGLGTGWNTGELFF. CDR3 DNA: TGTGCTAGTGGTTTGGGGACAGGCTGGAACACCGGGGAGCTGTTTTTT.

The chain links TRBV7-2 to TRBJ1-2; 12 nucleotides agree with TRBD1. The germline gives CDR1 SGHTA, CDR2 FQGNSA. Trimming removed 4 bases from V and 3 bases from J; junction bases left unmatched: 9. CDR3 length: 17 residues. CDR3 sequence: CASSSGQGAQAYYGYTF. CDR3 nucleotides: TGTGCCAGCAGCTCGGGACAGGGGGCCCAAGCTTACTATGGCTACACCTTC. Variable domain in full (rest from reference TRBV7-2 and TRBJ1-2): GAGVSQSPSNKVTEKGKDVELRCDPISGHTALYWYRQSLGQGLEFLIYFQGNSAPDKSGLPSDRFSAERTGGSVSTLTIQRTQQEDSAVYLCASSSGQGAQAYYGYTFGSGTRLTVV.

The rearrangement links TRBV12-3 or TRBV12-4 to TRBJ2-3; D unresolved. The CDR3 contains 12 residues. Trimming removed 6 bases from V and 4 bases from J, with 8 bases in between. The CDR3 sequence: CASSSRSDTQYF. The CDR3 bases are TGTGCCAGCAGCTCCAGATCAGATACGCAGTATTTT.

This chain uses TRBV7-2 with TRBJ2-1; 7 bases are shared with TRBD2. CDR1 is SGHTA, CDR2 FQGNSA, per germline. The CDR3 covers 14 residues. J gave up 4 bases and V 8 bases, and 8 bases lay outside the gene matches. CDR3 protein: CASALAVKYNEQFF. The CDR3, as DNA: TGTGCCAGCGCCCTAGCGGTTAAGTACAATGAGCAGTTCTTC.

CDR3 coding DNA: TGCGCCAGCAGCTTGGGACACCTTAGCACAGATACGCAGTATTTT. Protein product: CASSLGHLSTDTQYF. The chain employs TRBV5-1 and TRBJ2-3; D is unclear. Trimming stripped 0 bases from V and 0 bases from J, with 8 bases between. The CDR3 length is 15 residues. Germline values: CDR1 SGHRS, CDR2 YFSETQ. The full variable domain, with the rest looked up from reference TRBV5-1 and TRBJ2-3, is KAGVTQTPRYLIKTRGQQVTLSCSPISGHRSVSWYQQTPGQGLQFLFEYFSETQRNKGNFPGRFSGRQFSNSRSEMNVSTLELGDSALYLCASSLGHLSTDTQYFGPGTRLTVL.

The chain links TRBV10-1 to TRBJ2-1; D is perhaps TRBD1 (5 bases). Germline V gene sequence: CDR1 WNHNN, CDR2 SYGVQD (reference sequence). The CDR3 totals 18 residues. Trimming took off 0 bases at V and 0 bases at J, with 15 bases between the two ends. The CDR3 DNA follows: TGCGCCAGCAGTGAGTCTAGGGGTGGTCTGGGCTCCTACAATGAGCAGTTCTTC. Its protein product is CASSESRGGLGSYNEQFF.

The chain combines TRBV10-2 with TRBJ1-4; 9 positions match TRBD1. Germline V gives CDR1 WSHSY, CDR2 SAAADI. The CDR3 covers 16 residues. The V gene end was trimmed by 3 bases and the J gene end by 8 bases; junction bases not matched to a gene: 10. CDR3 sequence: CASSDPATGGEEKLFF. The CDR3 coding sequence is TGCGCCAGCAGTGACCCTGCGACAGGGGGGGAAGAAAAACTGTTTTTT.

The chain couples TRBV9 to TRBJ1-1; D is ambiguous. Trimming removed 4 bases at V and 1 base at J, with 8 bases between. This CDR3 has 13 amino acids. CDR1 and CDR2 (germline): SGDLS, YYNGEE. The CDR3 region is CASSPGKNTEAFF. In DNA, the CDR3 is TGTGCCAGCAGCCCCGGGAAGAACACTGAAGCTTTCTTT.

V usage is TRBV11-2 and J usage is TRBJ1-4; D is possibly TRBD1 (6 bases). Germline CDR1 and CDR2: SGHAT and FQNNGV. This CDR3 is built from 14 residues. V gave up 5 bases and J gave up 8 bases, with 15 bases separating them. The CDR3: CASSGQRPTEKLFF. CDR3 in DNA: TGTGCCAGCAGCGGACAGAGGCCGACCGAAAAACTGTTTTTT.